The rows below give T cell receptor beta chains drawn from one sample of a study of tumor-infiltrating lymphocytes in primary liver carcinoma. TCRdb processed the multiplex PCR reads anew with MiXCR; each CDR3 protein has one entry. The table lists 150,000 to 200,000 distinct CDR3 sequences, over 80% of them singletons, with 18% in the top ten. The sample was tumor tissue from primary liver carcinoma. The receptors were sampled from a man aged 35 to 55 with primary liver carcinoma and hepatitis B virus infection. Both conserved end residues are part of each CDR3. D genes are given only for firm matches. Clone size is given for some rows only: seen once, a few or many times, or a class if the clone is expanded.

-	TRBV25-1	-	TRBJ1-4	CASSPSGRGTHEKLLF	TGTGCCAGCAGTCCATCGGGGAGGGGAACACATGAAAAACTGTTGTTT
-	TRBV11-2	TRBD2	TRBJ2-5	CASSPNSTHGTGREIQYF	TGTGCCAGCAGCCCTAACTCAACCCATGGTACTGGGCGGGAGATCCAGTACTTC
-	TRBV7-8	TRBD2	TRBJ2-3	CASSPRGLAVLRDTQYF	TGTGCCAGCAGCCCGAGGGGACTAGCTGTCCTCCGGGATACGCAGTATTTT
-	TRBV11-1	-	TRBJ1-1	CANSLAGAENTEAFF	TGTGCCAACAGCTTAGCAGGGGCCGAGAACACTGAAGCTTTCTTT
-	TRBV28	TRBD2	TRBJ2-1	CASSLRESSYNEQIF	TGTGCCAGCAGTTTGCGGGAGAGCTCATACAATGAGCAGATCTTC
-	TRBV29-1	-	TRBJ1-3	CSVLDRNSGNTIYF	TGCAGTGTCCTCGACAGGAACTCTGGAAACACCATATATTTT
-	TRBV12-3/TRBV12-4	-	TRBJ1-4	CASSLSGDGDKLFF	TGTGCCAGCAGTTTAAGTGGGGATGGTGATAAACTGTTTTTT
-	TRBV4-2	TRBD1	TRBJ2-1	CDSSQGDRGHEQFF	TGTGACAGCAGCCAAGGTGACAGGGGCCACGAGCAGTTCTTC
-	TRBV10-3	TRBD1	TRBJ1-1	CAIKGRSQGLNTEVFF	TGTGCCATCAAGGGAAGGTCACAGGGGTTGAACACTGAAGTTTTCTTT
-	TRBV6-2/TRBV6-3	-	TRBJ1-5	CASSYSRGGDIRNQPQHF	TGTGCCAGCAGTTATTCCCGGGGCGGTGATATAAGGAATCAGCCCCAGCATTTT
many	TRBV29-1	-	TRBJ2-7	CSVEGGGEQYF	TGCAGCGTTGAAGGAGGGGGCGAGCAGTACTTC
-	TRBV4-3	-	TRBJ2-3	CASSPTRGTDTKYF	TGCGCCAGCAGCCCGACTAGAGGGACAGATACGAAATATTTT
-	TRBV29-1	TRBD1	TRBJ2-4	CGVRQGNIQYF	TGCGGCGTTCGACAGGGAAACATTCAGTACTTC
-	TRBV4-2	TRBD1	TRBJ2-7	CTISPWDRGGHEQYF	TGTACCATCAGCCCCTGGGACAGGGGAGGCCACGAGCAGTACTTC
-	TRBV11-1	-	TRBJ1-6	CASNRPRGPPLHF	TGTGCGAGCAACAGGCCACGGGGTCCACCCCTCCACTTT
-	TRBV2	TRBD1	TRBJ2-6	CASSPTRGGSGASVLTF	TGTGCCAGCAGTCCTACGAGAGGGGGCTCTGGGGCCAGCGTCCTGACTTTC
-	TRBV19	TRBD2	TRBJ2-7	CASRTSGSSYEQYF	TGTGCCAGTAGGACTAGCGGGAGCTCCTACGAACAGTACTTC
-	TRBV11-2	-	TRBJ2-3	CASSIRNRGNTDTQYF	TGTGCCAGCAGCATAAGAAATAGAGGGAACACAGATACGCAGTATTTT
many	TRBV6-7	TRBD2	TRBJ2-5	CASSYSSYLAGEETQYF	TGTGCCAGCAGTTACTCGAGTTATCTAGCGGGAGAAGAGACCCAGTACTTC
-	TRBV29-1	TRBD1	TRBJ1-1	CSVEDSWTGNTEAFF	TGCAGCGTTGAAGATAGCTGGACAGGGAACACTGAAGCTTTCTTT
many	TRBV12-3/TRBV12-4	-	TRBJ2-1	CASSLALSSYNEQFF	TGTGCCAGCAGTTTAGCTCTCAGCTCCTACAATGAGCAGTTCTTC
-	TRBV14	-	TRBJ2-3	CASSWGACTDTQNF	TGTGCCAGCAGCTGGGGGGCCTGCACAGATACGCAGAATTTT
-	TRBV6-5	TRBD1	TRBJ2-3	CASSLTGTDTTETHYF	TGTGCAAGCAGTTTAACCGGGACAGACACCACAGAAACGCATTATTTT
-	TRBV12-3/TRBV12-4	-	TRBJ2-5	CVNSPTGVEETQYF	TGTGTCAACAGTCCCACCGGGGTTGAAGAGACCCAGTACTTC
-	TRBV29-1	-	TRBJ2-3	CSVVFSDTQYF	TGCAGCGTTGTTTTTTCAGATACGCAGTATTTT
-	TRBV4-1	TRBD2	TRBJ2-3	CASSQDWASGSVRTDTQYF	TGCGCCAGCAGCCAAGATTGGGCTAGCGGCAGTGTCAGAACAGATACGCAGTATTTT
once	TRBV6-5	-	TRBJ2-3	CASNPGLEGVDTQYF	TGTGCCAGCAACCCAGGACTTGAGGGAGTAGATACACAGTATTTT
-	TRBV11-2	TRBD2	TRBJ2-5	CASSSDSGSMTQYF	TGTGCCAGCAGCTCAGATAGCGGGAGTATGACCCAGTACTTC
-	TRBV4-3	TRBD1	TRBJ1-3	CANSQATTGVGNTIYF	TGCGCCAACAGCCAAGCCACGACAGGGGTTGGAAACACCATATATTTT
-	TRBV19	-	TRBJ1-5	CASSIFSGIGRLMGNQPQHF	TGTGCCAGTAGTATATTCTCCGGGATAGGGCGGCTTATGGGCAATCAGCCCCAGCATTTT
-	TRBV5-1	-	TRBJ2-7	CASSLGWDYEQYF	TGCGCCAGCAGCTTGGGTTGGGACTACGAGCAGTACTTC